The present entry profiles one TCR beta chain with its context. Its antigen remains unidentified. Some second doses came at about 4 weeks and others at about 12 weeks; these were pooled. Generated by immunoSEQ multiplex PCR, the TCRdb table keeps only in-frame clones and is missing some. The sample lists over 100,000 clones, just over 90% seen once, with 0.9% to 1.2% in the top ten. The data were obtained in a study of T cell responses to AZD1222 COVID-19 vaccine. Germline V CDR1 and CDR2: GTSNPN, SVGIG (reference sequence). V was shortened by 0 bases and J by 4 bases, with 15 bases between the two germline ends. The CDR3 has 16 residues. General study points: Increased Spike-specific TCR breadth and depth were observed after two AZD1222 doses. Donors were chiefly white British, with a greater number of females, and clonal diversity was perhaps underestimated. Epitopes outside B.1.351 and B.1.1.7 mutated regions reportedly drew nearly half of spike TCRs.

The clonotype was recovered from an adult who received the AZD1222 COVID-19 vaccine. The material sequenced was peripheral blood, taken 28 days after the second AZD1222 dose. The V call is TRBV30, the J call TRBJ2-2; D is possibly TRBD1 (5 bases). CDR3: CAWSVQAKISTGELFF. DNA of the CDR3: TGTGCCTGGAGTGTACAGGCCAAGATTAGCACCGGGGAGCTGTTTTTT.